The rows below give T cell receptor beta chains drawn from one sample of a study of shared clonotypes between healthy human individuals. The data were produced by immunoSEQ multiplex PCR, yet TCRdb's version contains in-frame clones alone and is incomplete. Of 1.5 million to 1.9 million clones detected, approximately 98% appear once; the ten largest clones hold around 0.45%. Source material: naive CD4+ T cells sorted from blood. The receptors derive from a man aged 25-40 years in good health. Each CDR3 is given with its conserved first and last residue. The D gene is left open where the match is weak. The size field is filled for only some rows; it gives once, few, many or a size class.

v_gene,abundance,j_gene,d_gene,len,CDR3aa,CDR3nt
TRBV7-8,NA,TRBJ1-1,NA,14,CASSFSGGNTEAFF,TGTGCCAGCAGCTTTTCCGGGGGGAACACTGAAGCTTTCTTT
TRBV6-5,NA,TRBJ2-1,NA,14,CASKMGVRGDEQFF,TGTGCCAGCAAAATGGGAGTGAGGGGTGATGAGCAGTTCTTC
TRBV9,once,TRBJ2-1,TRBD2,20,CASSATLGTSGSRSYNEQFF,TGTGCCAGCAGCGCAACTCTTGGGACTAGCGGGAGTAGGTCCTACAATGAGCAGTTCTTC
TRBV19,NA,TRBJ1-5,TRBD1,15,CASRTGVNRRQPQHF,TGTGCCAGTAGAACAGGGGTCAATCGTCGTCAGCCCCAGCATTTT
TRBV7-8,NA,TRBJ2-1,TRBD2,14,CASSFLAGVREQFF,TGTGCCAGCAGCTTCTTAGCGGGAGTACGTGAGCAGTTCTTC
TRBV10-3,NA,TRBJ2-1,NA,12,CAISEFLGEQFF,TGTGCCATCAGTGAGTTTCTAGGTGAGCAGTTCTTC
TRBV27,NA,TRBJ2-7,TRBD1,14,CASSPDRGKHEQYF,TGTGCCAGCAGTCCAGACAGGGGTAAGCACGAGCAGTACTTC
TRBV28,NA,TRBJ2-5,TRBD1,16,CASSRGQGAGGETQYF,TGTGCCAGCAGCCGAGGACAGGGGGCGGGTGGAGAGACCCAGTACTTC
TRBV7-9,NA,TRBJ2-3,TRBD2,18,CASSSLKGGRFGTDTQYF,TGTGCCAGCAGCTCCCTGAAGGGCGGGAGATTCGGCACAGATACGCAGTATTTT
TRBV25-1,NA,TRBJ1-4,NA,17,CASSDPATSATNEKLFF,TGTGCCAGCAGTGACCCAGCAACATCCGCAACTAATGAAAAACTGTTTTTT
TRBV14,NA,TRBJ2-7,NA,14,CASSQEPGLPEQYF,TGTGCCAGCAGCCAAGAGCCCGGACTACCCGAGCAGTACTTC
TRBV5-1,NA,TRBJ1-5,NA,15,CASSLVPGGNQPQHF,TGCGCCAGCAGCTTGGTGCCAGGGGGCAATCAGCCCCAGCATTTT
TRBV28,NA,TRBJ2-3,NA,17,CASSFPRFREVTDTQYF,TGTGCCAGCAGTTTTCCGAGGTTCAGGGAAGTTACAGATACGCAGTATTTT
TRBV29-1,NA,TRBJ2-2,NA,12,CSVSDSTGELFF,TGCAGCGTTTCCGACAGTACCGGGGAGCTGTTTTTT
TRBV2,once,TRBJ2-1,TRBD2,14,CASSRTSGYNEQFF,TGTGCCAGCAGTCGGACTAGCGGCTACAATGAGCAGTTCTTC
TRBV5-5,few,TRBJ1-4,NA,14,CASSLLGRDEKLFF,TGTGCCAGCAGCTTGCTGGGCAGGGATGAAAAACTGTTTTTT
TRBV11-2,NA,TRBJ1-2,NA,15,CASSPSTGPNYGYTF,TGTGCCAGCAGCCCATCTACAGGTCCCAACTATGGCTACACCTTC
TRBV10-1,NA,TRBJ2-3,NA,13,CASSSSSVDTQYF,TGCGCCAGCAGTTCCTCGTCTGTGGATACGCAGTATTTT
TRBV15,once,TRBJ2-1,NA,14,CATSSVLGYNEQFF,TGTGCCACCAGCAGTGTACTAGGGTACAATGAGCAGTTCTTC
TRBV9,NA,TRBJ1-1,NA,14,CASSVGVGNTEAFF,TGTGCCAGCAGCGTAGGGGTGGGGAACACTGAAGCTTTCTTT
TRBV6-4,NA,TRBJ2-1,TRBD1,16,CASSGLTGAPYNEQFF,TGTGCCAGCAGTGGCCTCACAGGGGCCCCCTACAATGAGCAGTTCTTC
TRBV18,NA,TRBJ2-7,NA,13,CASSPDLSGEQYF,TGTGCCAGCTCACCAGATCTAAGCGGCGAGCAGTACTTC
TRBV19,once,TRBJ1-5,NA,15,CASSISRSSNQPQHF,TGTGCCAGTAGTATATCCAGGTCTAGCAATCAGCCCCAGCATTTT
TRBV28,NA,TRBJ2-7,TRBD2,14,CASSPRTSSYEQYF,TGTGCCAGCAGTCCTCGGACTAGCTCCTACGAGCAGTACTTC
TRBV5-1,NA,TRBJ1-2,TRBD1,15,CASSRWTGGANGYTF,TGCGCCAGCAGCCGTTGGACAGGGGGCGCAAATGGCTACACCTTC
TRBV28,NA,TRBJ2-6,NA,13,CASTQFGANVLTF,TGTGCCAGCACCCAATTCGGGGCCAACGTCCTGACTTTC
TRBV27,NA,TRBJ1-2,NA,14,CASRKTERLYGYTF,TGTGCCAGCAGGAAGACGGAGCGTCTCTATGGCTACACCTTC
TRBV7-2,NA,TRBJ2-1,TRBD2,15,CASSSGLAVVSEQFF,TGTGCCAGCAGCTCGGGACTAGCGGTAGTTTCTGAGCAGTTCTTC
TRBV12-5,NA,TRBJ1-3,NA,16,CASGLPQTGFGNTIYF,TGTGCTAGTGGTTTGCCCCAAACAGGGTTTGGAAACACCATATATTTT
TRBV18,once,TRBJ1-4,NA,15,CASSPQPGPSEKLFF,TGTGCCAGCTCACCACAGCCGGGACCTAGTGAAAAACTGTTTTTT
TRBV19,NA,TRBJ2-6,NA,15,CASSLLHSGANVLTF,TGTGCCAGTAGCTTGCTACACTCTGGGGCCAACGTCCTGACTTTC
TRBV6-1,NA,TRBJ2-7,TRBD2,16,CASSAKSGGADSEQYF,TGTGCCAGCAGTGCTAAATCCGGGGGGGCGGACTCCGAGCAGTACTTC
TRBV11-2,NA,TRBJ1-1,NA,16,CASSYGRGRGYTEAFF,TGTGCCAGCAGCTACGGTCGGGGCAGGGGATACACTGAAGCTTTCTTT
TRBV6-5,NA,TRBJ2-5,TRBD1,15,CASSLDRVGQETQYF,TGTGCCAGCAGTTTGGACAGGGTAGGACAAGAGACCCAGTACTTC
TRBV5-1,NA,TRBJ2-7,NA,13,CASSFQVSYEQYF,TGCGCCAGCAGCTTCCAGGTTTCCTACGAGCAGTACTTC
TRBV5-1,NA,TRBJ1-4,NA,16,CASRSRGQAPGEKLFF,TGCGCCAGCAGATCAAGAGGGCAGGCCCCGGGGGAAAAACTGTTTTTT
TRBV10-3,NA,TRBJ2-2,TRBD2,16,CAISEGGAGDPGELFF,TGTGCCATCAGTGAGGGGGGAGCGGGAGATCCCGGGGAGCTGTTTTTT
TRBV5-6,NA,TRBJ2-2,TRBD1,16,CASSFRDRAITGELFF,TGTGCCAGCAGCTTCCGGGACAGGGCGATAACCGGGGAGCTGTTTTTT
TRBV5-8,NA,TRBJ1-4,NA,14,CASSFQQRDEKLFF,TGTGCCAGCAGCTTCCAACAGCGGGATGAAAAACTGTTTTTT
TRBV7-8,NA,TRBJ2-7,NA,15,CASSLASPQNYEQYF,TGTGCCAGCAGCTTAGCGTCCCCTCAGAACTACGAGCAGTACTTC
TRBV5-1,NA,TRBJ2-1,NA,16,CASSPDPEIGYNEQFF,TGCGCCAGCAGCCCGGATCCGGAGATAGGGTACAATGAGCAGTTCTTC